The rows below give T cell receptor beta chains drawn from one sample of a study of T cell responses to AZD1222 COVID-19 vaccine. Measured with immunoSEQ multiplex PCR; TCRdb has only the in-frame clones, and not every one. The top ten clones hold 4.5% of a sample with approximately 76,000 clones, under 95% of them seen once. The sample consisted of peripheral blood, taken on day 0 of MenACWY control vaccination. Source of these receptors: an adult in good health. Both conserved end residues are part of each CDR3. A D gene is named only where the DNA matches it firmly. Part of the rows lack a size; the others show once, few, many or a class for expanded clones.

size	V	D	J	CDR3	DNA
NA	TRBV18	NA	TRBJ1-1	CASSPPGSQRNTEAFF	TGTGCCAGCTCACCACCCGGGTCGCAACGGAACACTGAAGCTTTCTTT
NA	TRBV5-6	TRBD1	TRBJ2-7	CASRYTGGSYEQYF	TGTGCCAGCAGGTACACAGGGGGCTCCTACGAGCAGTACTTC
few	TRBV27	TRBD1	TRBJ1-3	CASSLSIGGLNTIYF	TGTGCCAGCAGTTTATCGATAGGGGGCTTAAACACCATATATTTT
NA	TRBV7-6	NA	TRBJ2-2	CASSFGGANTGELFF	TGTGCCAGCAGCTTCGGCGGGGCGAACACCGGGGAGCTGTTTTTT
NA	TRBV29-1	NA	TRBJ1-1	CSVAGQMNTEAFF	TGCAGCGTTGCGGGCCAGATGAACACTGAAGCTTTCTTT
NA	TRBV7-9	NA	TRBJ1-1	CASSLYGTNTEAFF	TGTGCCAGCAGCTTATATGGTACGAACACTGAAGCTTTCTTT
NA	TRBV18	TRBD2	TRBJ2-5	CASSTTSGRETQYF	TGTGCCAGCTCAACGACTAGCGGGAGAGAGACCCAGTACTTC
NA	TRBV6-5	NA	TRBJ1-2	CASSWSSTLVNGYTF	TGTGCCAGCAGTTGGAGCAGTACCCTTGTCAATGGCTACACCTTC
NA	TRBV6-5	NA	TRBJ1-2	CASSVTRGNNYGYTF	TGTGCCAGCAGCGTTACCCGGGGAAATAACTATGGCTACACCTTC
once	TRBV6-2/TRBV6-3	NA	TRBJ2-3	CASSSGEISTDTQYF	TGTGCCAGCAGCTCCGGAGAAATTAGCACAGATACGCAGTATTTT
NA	TRBV11-3	NA	TRBJ2-1	CASSLRGRVDEQFF	TGTGCCAGCAGCTTAAGGGGGAGGGTCGATGAGCAGTTCTTC
once	TRBV28	NA	TRBJ1-3	CASSLELASGNTIYF	TGTGCCAGCAGTTTAGAGCTGGCGTCTGGAAACACCATATATTTT
NA	TRBV28	NA	TRBJ2-7	CASSRSSRGEQYF	TGTGCCAGCAGTCGCTCGAGCAGGGGAGAGCAGTACTTC
NA	TRBV16	NA	TRBJ1-1	CASSLDRNTEAFF	TGTGCCAGCAGCCTTGACAGGAACACTGAAGCTTTCTTT
NA	TRBV4-1	TRBD1	TRBJ2-2	CASSQGGTVNTGELFF	TGCGCCAGCAGCCAAGGGGGGACAGTGAACACCGGGGAGCTGTTTTTT
NA	TRBV5-1	NA	TRBJ1-1	CASRGGQAPMNTEAFF	TGCGCCAGCAGAGGGGGGCAGGCACCTATGAACACTGAAGCTTTCTTT
NA	TRBV30	NA	TRBJ2-7	CAWSDKGATYEQYF	TGTGCCTGGAGCGACAAGGGAGCTACCTACGAGCAGTACTTC
NA	TRBV7-2	TRBD1	TRBJ2-5	CASSLEAPDRGYTQYF	TGTGCCAGCAGCCTCGAGGCCCCGGACAGGGGTTATACCCAGTACTTC
NA	TRBV6-6	NA	TRBJ2-1	CASNTGDYNEQFF	TGTGCCAGCAACACAGGAGACTACAATGAGCAGTTCTTC
NA	TRBV30	NA	TRBJ2-3	CACLKGVDTQYF	TGTGCCTGTCTCAAGGGGGTGGATACGCAGTATTTT
NA	TRBV30	NA	TRBJ2-7	CAWSNRESSYEQYF	TGTGCCTGGAGTAATAGGGAGTCGTCCTACGAGCAGTACTTC
NA	TRBV28	NA	TRBJ1-2	CASSFGTFRTARGYTF	TGTGCCAGCAGTTTCGGTACTTTCAGGACAGCGAGAGGCTACACCTTC
NA	TRBV15	NA	TRBJ1-6	CATSGRGANSPLHF	TGTGCCACCAGCGGTCGGGGGGCCAACTCACCCCTCCACTTT
NA	TRBV4-1	NA	TRBJ2-7	CASSPTGTRSYEQYF	TGCGCCAGCAGCCCGACCGGGACGCGATCCTACGAGCAGTACTTC
NA	TRBV5-4	TRBD1	TRBJ2-1	CASSLAGQGIANEQFF	TGTGCCAGCAGCTTGGCGGGACAGGGAATAGCTAATGAGCAGTTCTTC
once	TRBV28	NA	TRBJ2-3	CASTHDPQGIDTQYF	TGTGCCAGCACCCACGACCCTCAGGGGATAGATACGCAGTATTTT
NA	TRBV5-4	NA	TRBJ1-3	CASSLSPGAGNTIYF	TGTGCCAGCAGCTTGTCCCCAGGGGCCGGAAACACCATATATTTT
NA	TRBV12-5	TRBD2	TRBJ2-3	CASLLAGTDTQYF	TGTGCTAGCCTACTAGCGGGCACAGATACGCAGTATTTT
NA	TRBV27	NA	TRBJ2-3	CASRVWESDTQYF	TGTGCCAGCCGTGTTTGGGAATCAGATACGCAGTATTTT
few	TRBV29-1	TRBD2	TRBJ2-1	CSVAGTSGIEQFF	TGCAGCGTGGCCGGGACTAGCGGGATTGAGCAGTTCTTC
NA	TRBV4-3	TRBD1	TRBJ1-1	CASSKGAGVTEAFF	TGCGCCAGCAGCAAGGGGGCAGGGGTAACTGAAGCTTTCTTT
NA	TRBV30	TRBD1	TRBJ1-1	CAIPGTGGFNTEAFF	TGTGCCATACCCGGGACAGGGGGCTTTAACACTGAAGCTTTCTTT
NA	TRBV3-1/TRBV3-2	NA	TRBJ1-5	CASGGHGNQPQHF	TGTGCCAGCGGGGGACATGGCAATCAGCCCCAGCATTTT
NA	TRBV29-1	NA	TRBJ2-5	CSVELAAETQYF	TGCAGCGTTGAACTAGCTGCAGAGACCCAGTACTTC
NA	TRBV27	NA	TRBJ1-2	CASSHRQAPGYGYTF	TGTGCCAGCAGTCACAGACAGGCCCCGGGGTATGGCTACACCTTC
NA	TRBV19	NA	TRBJ1-5	CASSDGALRADQPQHF	TGTGCCAGTAGTGACGGGGCCCTTAGGGCGGATCAGCCCCAGCATTTT
NA	TRBV28	NA	TRBJ1-1	CASSWDEDTEAFF	TGTGCCAGCAGTTGGGACGAGGACACTGAAGCTTTCTTT
NA	TRBV30	NA	TRBJ2-2	CAWSPTTGELFF	TGTGCCTGGAGTCCCACAACCGGGGAGCTGTTTTTT
NA	TRBV7-2	TRBD1	TRBJ1-3	CASATGTRNTIYF	TGTGCCAGCGCGACAGGGACCAGGAACACCATATATTTT
NA	TRBV10-3	NA	TRBJ2-7	CAIREGLAEQYF	TGTGCCATCAGGGAGGGTCTCGCCGAGCAGTACTTC
NA	TRBV30	NA	TRBJ1-1	CAWSRTAEAFF	TGTGCCTGGAGTAGGACGGCTGAAGCTTTCTTT
NA	TRBV6-6	NA	TRBJ1-4	CASKTETTNEKLFF	TGTGCCAGCAAGACGGAGACAACTAATGAAAAACTGTTTTTT
once	TRBV7-9	NA	TRBJ2-7	CASSQPPAELYEQYF	TGTGCCAGCAGCCAACCCCCCGCGGAGCTCTACGAGCAGTACTTC
NA	TRBV30	NA	TRBJ1-1	CAWSRRGNAEAFF	TGTGCCTGGAGCCGAAGGGGTAACGCTGAAGCTTTCTTT
NA	TRBV29-1	TRBD2	TRBJ2-1	CSVVVVAGVGSEQFF	TGCAGCGTTGTAGTGGTTGCGGGAGTGGGTTCTGAGCAGTTCTTC
NA	TRBV5-4	TRBD2	TRBJ2-5	CASSTGLAGEETQYF	TGTGCCAGCAGCACCGGACTAGCGGGAGAAGAGACCCAGTACTTC
few	TRBV5-1	NA	TRBJ1-6	CASSNGGFDSPLHF	TGCGCCAGCAGCAACGGGGGGTTCGATTCACCCCTCCACTTT
NA	TRBV12-3/TRBV12-4	NA	TRBJ2-1	CASSLGPDEQFF	TGTGCCAGCAGTTTAGGTCCCGATGAGCAGTTCTTC